The present T cell receptor beta chain was sequenced within a study of early T cells in non-severe SARS-CoV-2 infection. Overall study: Bulk RNA taken from unsorted whole blood was sequenced, leaving chains unpaired. Overall study results and limits: Missing private and CD4 specificities, VDJdb matching favored anti-spike CD8 responses.

The TCR library protocol was used to attach unique molecular identifiers. These identifiers were attached to individual cDNA molecules. Using its own MiXCR run on the 5' RACE reads, TCRdb lists one record per CDR3 protein. The profile covers about 44,000 distinct CDR3 sequences, with 20% to 25% appearing a single time and roughly 4.6% taken by the ten largest. This clonotype came up a few times. Its antigen is unknown. This sample comprised whole blood, obtained at baseline. The receptor was isolated from an adult who was a healthcare worker with PCR-confirmed SARS-CoV-2 infection or an uninfected control (not recorded which).

The CDR3 bases are TGCAGCGCTGGGGCTGCTTTGCGCACTGAAGCTTTCTTT. It yields the protein CSAGAALRTEAFF. The chain carries TRBV29-1 and TRBJ1-1, with D possibly TRBD1 on 5 matching bases. Trimming took 7 bases from V and 4 from J, leaving 16 bases between them. This CDR3 is built from 13 residues. Germline CDR1 and CDR2: SQVTM and ANQGSEA.